The clone carrying this T cell receptor beta chain showed up many times. No antigen is known for it. Genomic DNA, the template, was used for profiling of the TCR beta VDJ and CDR3. TCRdb recomputed calls from the reads with MiXCR, one row per CDR3 protein. Of about 240,000 distinct CDR3 sequences in the sample, around half were seen once. In germline, CDR1 is DFQATT, CDR2 SNEGSKA (reference sequence). Trimming took 5 bases from V and 1 from J, leaving 14 bases between them. CDR3 size: 14 residues. Whoever was chosen for sequencing had shown CD8+CD57+ cell expansion by flow cytometry. This entry comes from a study of CD8+CD57+ T cells in acquired aplastic anemia. The wider study: Average DNA yield from sorted CD4+ and CD8+ cells was approximately 3.2 ug.

Study-level results: Between patients and controls, CD8+ Simpson's diversity did not vary significantly. Approximately 30 was the count of CD8+ CDR3 sequences that patients shared with controls.

The chain combines TRBV20-1 with TRBJ1-1; D is undetermined. Sequenced input: sorted CD4+, CD8+, or CD8+CD57+ T cells (not recorded which) from PBMCs. The TCR comes from a human donor with aplastic anemia. The CDR3 DNA reads TGCAGTGCTGGCACGGGATTTAGGAACACTGAAGCTTTCTTT. Protein product: CSAGTGFRNTEAFF.